These 15 T cell receptor beta chains share one sample of origin, sequenced in a study of Ad26.COV2.S vaccination and SARS-CoV-2 variants. Treatment meaning: roughly 18 received Ad26.COV2.S at low or high dose, single or two shots; 5 received placebo; per-sample allocation not given. All samples were drawn on day 63, counting from the first vaccine or placebo injection. Libraries were prepared by immunoSEQ multiplex PCR; TCRdb keeps only in-frame clonotypes and omits some of them. This sample has about 440,000 clones; 90% occur once, and the top ten carry around 4.5%. Sequencing was performed on peripheral blood, taken in a trial of Ad26.COV2.S vaccine versus placebo. The receptors stem from a person aged 18-65 years who received the Ad26.COV2.S COVID-19 vaccine or a placebo.

This chain connects TRBV5-1 to TRBJ2-3; no definite D call. CDR3 size: 14 residues. The germline gives CDR1 SGHRS, CDR2 YFSETQ. The ends were cut back, 0 bases at V and 8 bases at J, with 13 bases in the middle. The DNA of the CDR3 is TGCGCCAGCAGCTTGGAAGCAGAGGTATTTACGCAGTATTTT. It translates to CASSLEAEVFTQYF.

V is TRBV5-1 and J is TRBJ2-6; no clear D. The CDR3 consists of 16 residues. V shed 0 bases and J shed 0 bases, with 7 bases lying between them. Germline CDR1 reads SGHRS; CDR2 reads YFSETQ. CDR3 in DNA: TGCGCCAGCAGCTTGGGATCCAACTCTGGGGCCAACGTCCTGACTTTC. Translation gives CASSLGSNSGANVLTF.

Notes on this clone: This sample also contains other DNA sequences that code for the same CDR3. The chain carries TRBV9 and TRBJ2-7; 8 nucleotides match TRBD2. Per germline, CDR1 SGDLS and CDR2 YYNGEE. The CDR3 is 14 residues long. V shed 0 bases and J 4 bases; nucleotides not matched to a gene: 3. The CDR3: CASSVAGGPYEQYF. The DNA of the CDR3 is TGTGCCAGCAGCGTAGCGGGAGGGCCGTACGAGCAGTACTTC.

V gene TRBV19 combines with J gene TRBJ2-2; 9 nucleotides agree with TRBD2. The length of the CDR3 is 16 residues. The germline CDR1 and CDR2 sequences are LNHDA and SQIVND (reference sequence). With V trimmed by 8 bases and J by 6 bases, 13 bases remained unmatched. In DNA, the CDR3 is TGTGCCAGTCACCAGGGGATAGCGGGAGAGGCCGGGGAGCTGTTTTTT. This codes for CASHQGIAGEAGELFF.

A single count supports this clone. The gene calls are TRBV7-2 and TRBJ1-5; tentative D call: TRBD1 (5 bases). Per germline, CDR1 SGHTA and CDR2 FQGNSA. This CDR3 region has 15 residues. V was clipped by 1 base and J by 5 bases, with 12 bases between them. CDR3 loop: CASSLGQQGYQPQHF. For the CDR3, the DNA is TGTGCCAGCAGCTTAGGACAGCAAGGATATCAGCCCCAGCATTTT.

The J gene is TRBJ1-1, the V gene TRBV6-5, with no clear D. Trimming shortened V by 6 bases and J by 3 bases, and 5 bases separated the two germline ends. The CDR3 extends over 11 amino acids. CDR1 and CDR2 (germline): MNHEY, SVGAGI. The CDR3 DNA reads TGTGCCAGCAGACATTACACTGAAGCTTTCTTT. Residues: CASRHYTEAFF.

The chain uses TRBV7-9 and TRBJ1-1, with TRBD1 as a possible D gene (6 bases). CDR3 length: 11 residues. Per the germline V gene, CDR1 is SEHNR and CDR2 is FQNEAQ (reference sequence). The V end lost 6 bases, the J end lost 4 bases, and 6 bases lay between the germline ends. Here the CDR3 DNA reads TGTGCCAGCAGAGGGGGCACTGAAGCTTTCTTT. It is translated as CASRGGTEAFF.

The gene calls are TRBV6-5 and TRBJ1-5; 7 nucleotides match TRBD1. Germline CDR1 MNHEY, CDR2 SVGAGI. This CDR3 has 14 residues. Trimming cost V 6 bases and J 6 bases; bases outside gene matches: 8. CDR3 coding DNA: TGTGCCAGCAGCCCAGGGGGGGTAAGTCAGCCCCAGCATTTT. Translation: CASSPGGVSQPQHF.

The V gene is TRBV28, the J gene TRBJ1-2; 11 nucleotides match TRBD1. Germline CDR1 is MDHEN and CDR2 is SYDVKM. The CDR3 has 14 amino acids. V was pared by 11 bases and J by 4 bases, with 9 bases of the junction left unmatched. In DNA form, the CDR3 reads TGTGCCTGCGACCGGGACAGGGGGGCCTATGGCTACACCTTC. This codes for CACDRDRGAYGYTF.

CDR3 protein: CASSVIGGGETQYF. The CDR3 bases are TGTGCCAGCAGCGTAATAGGGGGCGGAGAGACCCAGTACTTC. This rearrangement joins TRBV9 to TRBJ2-5; 7 nucleotides match TRBD1. The V gene's germline CDR1 is SGDLS and CDR2 YYNGEE. This CDR3 spans 14 amino acids. V lost 1 base, J lost 4 bases, and 4 bases stayed unmatched.

The chain combines TRBV25-1 with TRBJ2-1; D is unresolved. From germline, CDR1 is MGHDK and CDR2 SYGVNS. V gave up 1 base and J gave up 9 bases, with 16 bases separating them. The CDR3 is 15 residues long. The CDR3 bases are TGTGCCAGCAGTGAATCCCAACCTTCATCCATTGAGCAGTTCTTC. It specifies CASSESQPSSIEQFF.

The chain recombines TRBV27 with TRBJ2-2; D ambiguous. The V and J ends lost 3 bases and 2 bases respectively, with 4 bases between them. Per germline, CDR1 MNHEY and CDR2 SMNVEV (reference sequence). CDR3 length: 13 amino acids. The CDR3 here is CASSFSNTGELFF. CDR3 nucleotides: TGTGCCAGCAGTTTCTCAAACACCGGGGAGCTGTTTTTT.

In this sample, this clone turned up once. V is TRBV5-1 and J is TRBJ1-1; D remains ambiguous. The CDR3 spans 13 residues. V dropped 0 bases and J dropped 9 bases, with 12 bases sitting between them. From germline, CDR1 is SGHRS and CDR2 YFSETQ. The CDR3 coding sequence is TGCGCCAGCAGCTTGGAGAGACTGGGTAAAGCTTTCTTT. Its protein product is CASSLERLGKAFF.

This clone was seen a few times. The V and J genes are TRBV5-1 and TRBJ1-2; the D gene is possibly TRBD1 (5 bases). The germline V and J ends were trimmed by 5 bases and 3 bases, with 14 bases remaining between them. Looked up from germline, CDR1 is SGHRS and CDR2 is YFSETQ. The CDR3 covers 14 residues. In DNA, the CDR3 is TGCGCCAGCAGTCCACACCGGGGGGACTATGGCTACACCTTC. Encoded protein: CASSPHRGDYGYTF. Full variable domain (remainder filled in from reference TRBV5-1 and TRBJ1-2): KAGVTQTPRYLIKTRGQQVTLSCSPISGHRSVSWYQQTPGQGLQFLFEYFSETQRNKGNFPGRFSGRQFSNSRSEMNVSTLELGDSALYLCASSPHRGDYGYTFGSGTRLTVV.

The J gene is TRBJ1-1, the V gene TRBV18, with no clear D. The CDR3 runs to 12 residues. Trimming took 2 bases from V and 7 from J, leaving 8 bases between them. Germline CDR1 is KGHSH and CDR2 is LQKENI. CDR3 sequence reads: CASSPSRDEAFF. The CDR3 DNA reads as TGTGCCAGCTCACCAAGCAGAGATGAAGCTTTCTTT.